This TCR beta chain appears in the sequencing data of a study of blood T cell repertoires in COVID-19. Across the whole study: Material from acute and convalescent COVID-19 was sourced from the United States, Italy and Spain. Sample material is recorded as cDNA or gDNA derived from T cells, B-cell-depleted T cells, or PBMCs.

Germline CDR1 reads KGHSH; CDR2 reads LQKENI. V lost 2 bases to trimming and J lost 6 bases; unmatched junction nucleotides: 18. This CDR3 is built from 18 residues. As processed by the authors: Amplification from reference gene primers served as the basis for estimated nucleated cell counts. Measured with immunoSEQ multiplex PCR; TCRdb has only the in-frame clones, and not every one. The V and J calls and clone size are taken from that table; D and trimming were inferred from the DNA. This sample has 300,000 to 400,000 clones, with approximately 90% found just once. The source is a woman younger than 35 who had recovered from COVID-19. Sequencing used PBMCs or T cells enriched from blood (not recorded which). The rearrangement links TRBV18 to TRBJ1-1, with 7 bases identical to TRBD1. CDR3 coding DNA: TGTGCCAGCTCACCAATACCGGGCCCCAGGGGGGTAATTTCTGAAGCTTTCTTT. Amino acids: CASSPIPGPRGVISEAFF.